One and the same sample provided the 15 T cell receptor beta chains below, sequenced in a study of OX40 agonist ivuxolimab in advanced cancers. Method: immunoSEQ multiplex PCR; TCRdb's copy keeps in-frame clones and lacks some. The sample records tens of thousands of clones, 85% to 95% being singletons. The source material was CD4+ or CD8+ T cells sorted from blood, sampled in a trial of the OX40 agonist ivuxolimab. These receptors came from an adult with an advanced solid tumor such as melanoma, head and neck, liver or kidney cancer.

CDR3 nucleotides: TGTGCCAGTAGTATAGGGATCCCGGCTTCATCTGGAAACACCATATATTTT. This translates into CASSIGIPASSGNTIYF. The genes are TRBV19 and TRBJ1-3; no definite D call. Germline V CDR1 and CDR2: LNHDA, SQIVND (reference sequence). Trimming stripped 1 base from V and 1 base from J, with 14 bases between. This CDR3 contains 17 residues. Drawing the rest from reference TRBV19 and TRBJ1-3, the complete variable domain is DGGITQSPKYLFRKEGQNVTLSCEQNLNHDAMYWYRQDPGQGLRLIYYSQIVNDFQKGDIAEGYSVSREKKESFPLTVTSAQKNPTAFYLCASSIGIPASSGNTIYFGEGSWLTVV.

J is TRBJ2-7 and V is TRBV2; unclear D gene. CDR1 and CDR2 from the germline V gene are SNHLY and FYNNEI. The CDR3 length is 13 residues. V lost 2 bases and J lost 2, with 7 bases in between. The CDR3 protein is CASSELATYEQYF. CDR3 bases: TGTGCCAGCAGTGAATTAGCCACCTACGAGCAGTACTTC.

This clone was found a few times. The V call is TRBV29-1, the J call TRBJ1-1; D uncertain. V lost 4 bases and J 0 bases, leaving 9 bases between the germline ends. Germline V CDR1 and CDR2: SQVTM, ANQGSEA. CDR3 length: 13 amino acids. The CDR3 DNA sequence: TGCAGCGTTGTAATGCCGGTGAACACTGAAGCTTTCTTT. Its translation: CSVVMPVNTEAFF.

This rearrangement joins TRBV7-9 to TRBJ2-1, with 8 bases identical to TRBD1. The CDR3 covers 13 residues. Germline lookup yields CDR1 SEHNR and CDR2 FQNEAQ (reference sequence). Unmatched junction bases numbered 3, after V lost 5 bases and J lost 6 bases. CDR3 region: CASSQGAGNEQFF. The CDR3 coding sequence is TGTGCCAGCAGCCAGGGGGCTGGCAATGAGCAGTTCTTC.

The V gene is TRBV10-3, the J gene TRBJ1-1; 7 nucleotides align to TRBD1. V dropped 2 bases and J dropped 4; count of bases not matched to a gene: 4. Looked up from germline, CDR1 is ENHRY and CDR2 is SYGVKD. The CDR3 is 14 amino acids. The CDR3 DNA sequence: TGTGCCATCAGTGAGACGGGACAGACCACTGAAGCTTTCTTT. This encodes CAISETGQTTEAFF.

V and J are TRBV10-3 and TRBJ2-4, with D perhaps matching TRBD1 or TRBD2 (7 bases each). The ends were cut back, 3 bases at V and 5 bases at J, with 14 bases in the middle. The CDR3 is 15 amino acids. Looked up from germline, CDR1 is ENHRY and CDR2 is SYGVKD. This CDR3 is CAISDPPGGENIQYF. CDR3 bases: TGTGCCATCAGTGACCCCCCAGGGGGGGAAAACATTCAGTACTTC.

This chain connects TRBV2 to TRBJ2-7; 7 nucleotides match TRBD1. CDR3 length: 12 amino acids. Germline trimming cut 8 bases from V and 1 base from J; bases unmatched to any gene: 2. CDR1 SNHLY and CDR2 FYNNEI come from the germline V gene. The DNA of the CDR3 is TGTGCCAGCTTACAGGGGTCCTACGAGCAGTACTTC. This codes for CASLQGSYEQYF.

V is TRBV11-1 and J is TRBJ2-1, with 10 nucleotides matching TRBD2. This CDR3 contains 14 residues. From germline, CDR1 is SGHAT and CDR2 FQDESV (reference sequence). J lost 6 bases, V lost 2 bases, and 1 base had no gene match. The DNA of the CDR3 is TGTGCCAGCAGCTTAAGCGGGAGGGCCAATGAGCAGTTCTTC. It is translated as CASSLSGRANEQFF.

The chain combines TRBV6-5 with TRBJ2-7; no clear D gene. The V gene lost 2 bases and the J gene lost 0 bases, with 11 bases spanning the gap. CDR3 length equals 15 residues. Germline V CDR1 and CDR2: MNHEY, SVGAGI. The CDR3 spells CASSYTPGLSYEQYF. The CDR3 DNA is TGTGCCAGCAGTTACACACCAGGCCTCTCCTACGAGCAGTACTTC.

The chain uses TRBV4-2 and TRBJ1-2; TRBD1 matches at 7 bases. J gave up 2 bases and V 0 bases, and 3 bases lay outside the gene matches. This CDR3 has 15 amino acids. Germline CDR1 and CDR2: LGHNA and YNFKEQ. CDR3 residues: CASSQEGTANYGYTF. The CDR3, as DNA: TGTGCCAGCAGCCAAGAAGGGACAGCAAACTATGGCTACACCTTC.

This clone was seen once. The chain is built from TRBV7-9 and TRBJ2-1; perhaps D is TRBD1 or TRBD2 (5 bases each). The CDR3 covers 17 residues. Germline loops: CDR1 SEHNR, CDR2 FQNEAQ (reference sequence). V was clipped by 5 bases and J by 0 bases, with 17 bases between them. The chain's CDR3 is CASSQLGETSSYNEQFF. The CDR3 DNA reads TGTGCCAGCAGCCAATTGGGGGAGACGAGCTCCTACAATGAGCAGTTCTTC.

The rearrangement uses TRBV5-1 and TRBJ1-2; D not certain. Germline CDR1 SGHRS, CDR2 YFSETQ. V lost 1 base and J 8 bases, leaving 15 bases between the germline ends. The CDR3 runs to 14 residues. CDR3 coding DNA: TGCGCCAGCAGCTTGTTAAGGGTCCAAGGAGGCTACACCTTC. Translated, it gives CASSLLRVQGGYTF. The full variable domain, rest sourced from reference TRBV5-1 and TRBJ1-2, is KAGVTQTPRYLIKTRGQQVTLSCSPISGHRSVSWYQQTPGQGLQFLFEYFSETQRNKGNFPGRFSGRQFSNSRSEMNVSTLELGDSALYLCASSLLRVQGGYTFGSGTRLTVV.

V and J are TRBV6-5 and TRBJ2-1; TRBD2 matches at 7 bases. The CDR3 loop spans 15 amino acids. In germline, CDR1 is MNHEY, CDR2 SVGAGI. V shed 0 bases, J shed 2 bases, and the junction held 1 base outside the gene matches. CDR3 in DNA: TGTGCCAGCAGTTACTCCGGGACTACCTACAATGAGCAGTTCTTC. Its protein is CASSYSGTTYNEQFF.

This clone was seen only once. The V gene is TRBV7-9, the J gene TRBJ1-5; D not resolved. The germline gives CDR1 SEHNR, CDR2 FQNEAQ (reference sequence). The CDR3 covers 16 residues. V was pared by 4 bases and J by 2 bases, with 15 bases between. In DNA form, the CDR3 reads TGTGCCAGCAGCTCTAACCGGGAAGGTGGCAATCAGCCCCAGCATTTT. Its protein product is CASSSNREGGNQPQHF.

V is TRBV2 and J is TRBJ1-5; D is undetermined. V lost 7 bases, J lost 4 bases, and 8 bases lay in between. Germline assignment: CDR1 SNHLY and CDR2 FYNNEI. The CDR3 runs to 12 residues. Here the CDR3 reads CASNPANQPQHF. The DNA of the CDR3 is TGTGCCAGCAATCCAGCGAATCAGCCCCAGCATTTT.